One and the same sample provided the 11 T cell receptor beta chains below, sequenced in a study of T cell responses to AZD1222 COVID-19 vaccine. Measured with immunoSEQ multiplex PCR; TCRdb has only the in-frame clones, and not every one. Here the sample spans 65,000 to 95,000 clones, 92% being singletons. The source was peripheral blood, collected on day 0 of MenACWY control vaccination. Source of these receptors: an adult in good health.

The V and J genes are TRBV30 and TRBJ1-5, with 8 bases matching TRBD1. Germline values: CDR1 GTSNPN, CDR2 SVGIG (reference sequence). The CDR3 covers 15 residues. V shed 1 base, J shed 6 bases, and the junction held 8 bases outside the gene matches. CDR3 bases: TGTGCCTGGAGTGCCGGGACAGGCTTTTCTCAGCCCCAGCATTTT. Its protein is CAWSAGTGFSQPQHF. Together with reference TRBV30 and TRBJ1-5, the CDR3 gives the full variable domain: SQTIHQWPATLVQPVGSPLSLECTVEGTSNPNLYWYRQAAGRGLQLLFYSVGIGQISSEVPQNLSASRPQDRQFILSSKKLLLSDSGFYLCAWSAGTGFSQPQHFGDGTRLSIL.

The chain's CDR3 is CSVGTSGSYNEQFF. Written as DNA, the CDR3 is TGCAGCGTTGGAACTAGCGGCTCCTACAATGAGCAGTTCTTC. The chain employs TRBV29-1 and TRBJ2-1; TRBD2 matches 8 bases. The CDR3 contains 14 residues. Germline V CDR1 and CDR2: SQVTM, ANQGSEA. J was trimmed by 0 bases and V by 4 bases; bases with no gene match: 2.

The V gene is TRBV28, the J gene TRBJ2-7; the match to TRBD1 covers 12 bases. Per the germline V gene, CDR1 is MDHEN and CDR2 is SYDVKM. CDR3 length: 15 amino acids. V shed 5 bases, J shed 4 bases, and the junction held 6 bases outside the gene matches. This chain's CDR3 is CASSPGTGGAYEQYF. The CDR3 DNA reads TGTGCCAGCAGTCCCGGGACAGGGGGCGCATACGAGCAGTACTTC.

This sequence joins TRBV28 and TRBJ2-5, with TRBD1 identical over 7 bases. Trimming at V came to 6 bases and at J to 5 bases, leaving 12 bases not matched to a gene. This CDR3 comprises 15 residues. The V gene's germline CDR1 is MDHEN and CDR2 SYDVKM. The CDR3 bases are TGTGCCAGCAGCCACAGGGGCCCCCCACAGGAGACCCAGTACTTC. It encodes CASSHRGPPQETQYF.

The V call is TRBV11-1, the J call TRBJ2-2; TRBD1 aligns across 7 bases. CDR3 length: 15 residues. Unmatched junction bases numbered 5, after V lost 5 bases and J lost 2 bases. Germline values: CDR1 SGHAT, CDR2 FQDESV (reference sequence). CDR3 sequence: CASSAGQVNTGELFF. The CDR3, as DNA: TGTGCCAGCAGCGCCGGACAGGTCAACACCGGGGAGCTGTTTTTT.

V and J are TRBV10-1 and TRBJ2-5, with D unclear. The CDR3 spans 13 residues. Trimming removed 3 bases at V and 3 bases at J, with 8 bases between. Germline CDR1 is WNHNN and CDR2 is SYGVQD (reference sequence). CDR3 residues: CASSEGKKETQYF. The CDR3 coding sequence is TGCGCCAGCAGTGAAGGGAAGAAAGAGACCCAGTACTTC.

The V gene is TRBV11-2, the J gene TRBJ1-5; 7 positions match TRBD1. The germline V gene has CDR1 SGHAT and CDR2 FQNNGV. The CDR3 loop spans 16 amino acids. J gave up 2 bases and V 5 bases, and 9 bases lay outside the gene matches. DNA for the CDR3: TGTGCCAGCAGCCGAGGGGGCGGCTTAGGCAATCAGCCCCAGCATTTT. It translates to CASSRGGGLGNQPQHF.

The chain uses TRBV7-6 and TRBJ1-2, with D possibly matching TRBD1 (5 bases). CDR1 and CDR2 from the germline V gene are SGHVS and FNYEAQ. This CDR3 is built from 17 residues. V was cut by 5 bases and J by 1 base, with 20 bases left in between. In DNA form, the CDR3 reads TGTGCCAGCAGCCCTAGACGGGACCCGAGGAATAACTATGGCTACACCTTC. Translating gives CASSPRRDPRNNYGYTF.

The rearrangement uses TRBV30 and TRBJ1-2, with 7 nucleotides matching TRBD1. This CDR3 comprises 13 residues. Germline-derived CDR1 and CDR2 are GTSNPN and SVGIG (reference sequence). J lost 5 bases, V lost 3 bases, and 6 bases had no gene match. CDR3 protein: CAWSRGMYYGYTF. CDR3 sequence (DNA): TGTGCCTGGAGCAGGGGGATGTATTATGGCTACACCTTC. Supplemented by reference TRBV30 and TRBJ1-2, the full variable domain reads SQTIHQWPATLVQPVGSPLSLECTVEGTSNPNLYWYRQAAGRGLQLLFYSVGIGQISSEVPQNLSASRPQDRQFILSSKKLLLSDSGFYLCAWSRGMYYGYTFGSGTRLTVV.

The chain carries TRBV4-3 and TRBJ2-7; no reliable D call. V was shortened by 1 base and J by 2 bases, with 12 bases between the two germline ends. CDR1 LGHNA and CDR2 YSLEER come from the germline V gene. The CDR3 length is 15 residues. CDR3 DNA: TGCGCCAGCAGCCAAGTTGGTGGTGGGCCCTACGAGCAGTACTTC. As protein: CASSQVGGGPYEQYF.

The chain couples TRBV4-1 to TRBJ2-7; no clear D. Per the germline V gene, CDR1 is MGHRA and CDR2 is YSYEKL. Deletions cut 2 bases from V and 0 bases from J, with 11 bases between. CDR3 length: 15 residues. DNA for the CDR3: TGCGCCAGCAGCCAATCCGAAACGAGCTCCTACGAGCAGTACTTC. This sequence encodes CASSQSETSSYEQYF.